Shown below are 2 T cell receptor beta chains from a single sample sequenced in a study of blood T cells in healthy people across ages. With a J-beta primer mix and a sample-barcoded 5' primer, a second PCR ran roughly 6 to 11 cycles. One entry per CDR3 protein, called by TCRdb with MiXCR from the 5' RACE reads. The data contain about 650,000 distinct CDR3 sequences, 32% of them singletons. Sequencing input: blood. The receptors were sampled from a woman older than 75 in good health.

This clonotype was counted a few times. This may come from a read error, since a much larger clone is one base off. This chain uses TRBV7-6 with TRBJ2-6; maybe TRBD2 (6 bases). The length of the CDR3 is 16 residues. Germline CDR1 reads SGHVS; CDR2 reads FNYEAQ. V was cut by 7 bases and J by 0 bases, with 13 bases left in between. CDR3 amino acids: CASTLWRASGANVLTF. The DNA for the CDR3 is TGTGCCAGCACGCTCTGGAGGGCCTCTGGGGCCAACGTCCTGACTTTC.

CDR3 coding DNA: TGCAGTGCTGGGGACCGGAGGTCAGAGACCCAGTACTTC. Translated, it gives CSAGDRRSETQYF. This chain uses TRBV20-1 with TRBJ2-5; perhaps D is TRBD1 or TRBD2 (5 bases each). V lost 5 bases and J lost 4, with 14 bases in between. The germline V gene has CDR1 DFQATT and CDR2 SNEGSKA (reference sequence). The CDR3 contains 13 residues.